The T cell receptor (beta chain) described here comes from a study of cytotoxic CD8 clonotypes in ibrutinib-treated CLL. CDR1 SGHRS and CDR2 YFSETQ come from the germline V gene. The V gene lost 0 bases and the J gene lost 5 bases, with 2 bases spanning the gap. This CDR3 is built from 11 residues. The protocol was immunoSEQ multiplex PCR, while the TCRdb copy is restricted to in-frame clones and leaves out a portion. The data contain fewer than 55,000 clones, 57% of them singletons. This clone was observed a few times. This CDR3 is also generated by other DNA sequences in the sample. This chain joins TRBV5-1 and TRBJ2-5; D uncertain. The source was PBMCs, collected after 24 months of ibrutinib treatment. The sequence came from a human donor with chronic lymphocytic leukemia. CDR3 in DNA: TGCGCCAGCAGCTTGGATGAGACCCAGTACTTC. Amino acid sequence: CASSLDETQYF.